One and the same sample provided the 4 T cell receptor beta chains below, sequenced in a study of PD-1 blockade in classical Hodgkin lymphoma. As to time point: cycle 4 day 1 (C4D1), after five to seven weeks of nivolumab. Each patient experienced a relapse that followed autologous stem cell transplantation, and brentuximab vedotin exposure varied. It was by magnetic negative selection that CD4+ T cells were purified from thawed PBMCs. Clones were read by immunoSEQ multiplex PCR, and TCRdb kept only the in-frame ones, dropping some. The table lists fewer than 35,000 clones, about 90% of them singletons. Sequencing was performed on CD4+ T cells from blood, taken before the fourth cycle of nivolumab. These receptors all stem from a human donor with classical Hodgkin lymphoma.

This sequence joins TRBV6-5 and TRBJ1-5; tentative D call: TRBD1 (5 bases). The CDR3 is 15 residues long. V lost 0 bases and J lost 7, with 13 bases in between. CDR1 and CDR2 from the germline V gene are MNHEY and SVGAGI. In DNA, the CDR3 is TGTGCCAGCAGTTACTCGGGTGGGGCCGGGCAGCCCCAGCATTTT. Protein: CASSYSGGAGQPQHF.

V gene TRBV4-1 combines with J gene TRBJ1-1, with TRBD1 as a possible D gene (5 bases). V lost 1 base and J lost 2, with 14 bases in between. The CDR3 contains 16 residues. Germline-derived CDR1 and CDR2 are MGHRA and YSYEKL. CDR3 coding DNA: TGCGCCAGCAGCCAAGGTGGGGGGGGAGGCAACACTGAAGCTTTCTTT. It specifies CASSQGGGGGNTEAFF.

The chain is built from TRBV5-1 and TRBJ2-3; D gene uncertain. The length of the CDR3 is 14 residues. Germline V gene sequence: CDR1 SGHRS, CDR2 YFSETQ. Trimming pared 4 bases from V and 4 bases from J, leaving 13 bases between. The CDR3 here is CASSGRSSSDTQYF. The CDR3 region has the DNA TGCGCCAGCAGCGGCCGGAGTAGTTCAGATACGCAGTATTTT.

Here the CDR3 reads CASSEGMAFF. The CDR3 DNA reads as TGTGCCAGCAGTGAAGGAATGGCTTTCTTT. This rearrangement joins TRBV6-1 to TRBJ1-1; D unresolved. Germline V gene sequence: CDR1 MNHNS, CDR2 SASEGT. This CDR3 contains 10 residues. V was clipped by 1 base and J by 11 bases, with 5 bases between them.